Listed below are T cell receptor beta chains from one sample, sequenced in a study of T cells after yellow fever vaccination. From the 5' RACE reads, TCRdb called clonotypes with MiXCR, one entry per CDR3 protein. This table has around 500,000 distinct CDR3 sequences, less than 25% appearing once. The source material was PBMCs, sampled 21 days after the first yellow fever vaccination. These TCRs come from a man aged 18 to 30 who received the YFV17D yellow fever vaccine. Each CDR3 is given with its conserved first and last residue. The D gene is left open where the match is weak. Clone size is not always given. Where it is, it says once, few, many or a class for expanded clones.

d_call j_call cdr3_length clone_size v_call cdr3_aa cdr3_nt
TRBD2 TRBJ2-7 14 - TRBV4-3 CASSQEWLAGEQYF TGCGCCAGCAGCCAAGAATGGCTAGCGGGGGAGCAGTACTTC
TRBD2 TRBJ2-5 14 many TRBV5-1 CASSFGPGGETQYF TGTGCCAGCAGTTTTGGACCGGGAGGGGAGACCCAGTACTTC
TRBD1 TRBJ1-2 14 few TRBV7-8 CASSPDRGYLGYTF TGTGCCAGCAGCCCGGACAGGGGGTATCTTGGCTACACCTTC
TRBD1 TRBJ2-1 12 few TRBV12-3/TRBV12-4 CASRGDSNEQFF TGTGCCAGCAGAGGGGACAGCAATGAGCAGTTCTTC
- TRBJ2-7 13 - TRBV11-3 CASSLARHYEQYF TGTGCCAGCAGCCTCGCCCGGCACTACGAGCAGTACTTC
- TRBJ2-6 18 - TRBV5-5 CASSLGSPSISGANVLTF TGTGCCAGCAGCTTGGGCAGCCCCTCTATCTCTGGGGCCAACGTCCTGACTTTC
TRBD2 TRBJ2-1 15 few TRBV7-9 CASSLGRGRDNEQFF TGTGCCAGCAGCTTAGGCCGGGGGAGGGACAATGAGCAGTTCTTC
- TRBJ1-5 11 - TRBV29-1 CSVSGGQPQHF TGCAGCGTGTCGGGCGGGCAGCCCCAGCATTTT
TRBD2 TRBJ2-1 12 - TRBV12-3/TRBV12-4 CASSIPSGEQFF TGTGCCAGCAGTATACCTAGCGGGGAGCAGTTCTTC
- TRBJ2-5 13 once TRBV12-3/TRBV12-4 CASSLVSEETQYF TGTGCCAGCAGTTTGGTTAGTGAAGAGACCCAGTACTTC
- TRBJ2-5 15 once TRBV28 CASMISQGGEETQYF TGTGCCAGCATGATTTCTCAGGGGGGGGAAGAGACCCAGTACTTC
TRBD2 TRBJ2-3 15 few TRBV20-1 CSARGGGGAGDTQYF TGCAGTGCTAGAGGGGGCGGGGGGGCCGGAGATACGCAGTATTTT
TRBD1 TRBJ2-2 17 - TRBV4-1 CASRQPPGGPNTGELIF TGCGCCAGCAGACAGCCTCCAGGGGGTCCGAACACCGGGGAGCTGATTTTT
TRBD2 TRBJ2-7 13 - TRBV20-1 CSARGHYGGYEYF TGCAGTGCTAGAGGACATTACGGGGGGTATGAGTACTTC
TRBD2 TRBJ2-3 16 few TRBV5-1 CASSSGILAGESTQYF TGCGCCAGCAGTTCGGGAATACTAGCGGGGGAGAGTACGCAGTATTTT
TRBD1 TRBJ1-2 15 - TRBV5-6 CASSLLGTVQNGYTF TGTGCCAGCAGCTTACTCGGGACAGTCCAGAATGGCTACACCTTC
TRBD2 TRBJ2-5 15 - TRBV29-1 CSVEGSGGTSETQYF TGCAGCGTTGAGGGTAGCGGGGGTACCTCAGAGACCCAGTACTTC
TRBD2 TRBJ2-7 15 - TRBV7-2 CASSHLAGRLYEQYF TGTGCCAGCAGCCATCTAGCGGGTCGGCTGTACGAGCAGTACTTC
- TRBJ2-2 16 few TRBV4-3 CASSQPLNQGGGELFF TGCGCCAGCAGCCAACCCCTGAACCAGGGCGGCGGGGAGCTGTTTTTT
- TRBJ2-7 12 few TRBV4-2 CASSQDRSEQYF TGTGCCAGCAGCCAAGACCGAAGTGAGCAGTACTTC
- TRBJ2-3 14 - TRBV12-3/TRBV12-4 CASSTGMNTDTQYF TGTGCCAGCAGCACAGGGATGAACACAGATACGCAGTATTTT
- TRBJ2-5 13 many TRBV7-2 CASSYSLQETQYF TGTGCCAGCAGCTATTCCCTCCAAGAGACCCAGTACTTC
- TRBJ2-5 14 - TRBV15 CATSARQYQETQYF TGTGCCACCAGCGCCCGACAGTACCAAGAGACCCAGTACTTC